A selection of T cell receptor beta chains follows, all from one sample in a study of T-cell memory formation after mild COVID-19. MiXCR, applied by TCRdb to the 5' RACE reads, yields one record per CDR3 protein. The sample lists about 340,000 distinct CDR3 sequences; 20% to 25% were seen once. Sequencing used PBMCs or a T cell subset sorted from them (not recorded which). Receptor source: an adult woman who had mild COVID-19 (a few samples of this study predate the infection). Cell type and time point are not known. Both conserved end residues are part of each CDR3. Fields, in order: clone size, D gene, V gene, J gene, CDR3 protein, CDR3 DNA. D genes are given only for firm matches. Some rows have no size entry. The others give once, few or many, or a class for an expanded clone.

size: NA
D: NA
V: TRBV12-3/TRBV12-4
J: TRBJ1-4
CDR3: CASTFERQLGEKLFF
DNA: TGTGCCAGCACCTTCGAACGACAGCTGGGGGAAAAACTGTTTTTT

size: NA
D: NA
V: TRBV2
J: TRBJ2-3
CDR3: CASPDGTILRGTSGDTQYF
DNA: TGTGCCAGTCCCGATGGGACGATCCTCAGGGGGACTTCGGGAGATACGCAGTATTTT

size: NA
D: NA
V: TRBV6-5
J: TRBJ1-6
CDR3: CASRNRVGSPLHF
DNA: TGTGCCAGCCGAAACAGGGTGGGTTCACCCCTCCACTTT

size: NA
D: NA
V: TRBV7-9
J: TRBJ2-7
CDR3: CASSSLPGTKGEYEQYF
DNA: TGTGCCAGCAGCTCCCTACCCGGGACCAAGGGGGAATACGAGCAGTACTTC

size: NA
D: NA
V: TRBV4-1
J: TRBJ1-1
CDR3: CASSLTGGAVTEAFF
DNA: TGCGCCAGCAGCTTAACAGGAGGGGCGGTCACTGAAGCTTTCTTT

size: NA
D: NA
V: TRBV7-9
J: TRBJ1-1
CDR3: CASSLEQGRTTEAFF
DNA: TGTGCCAGCAGCTTAGAACAGGGTCGAACCACTGAAGCTTTCTTT

size: NA
D: NA
V: TRBV6-1
J: TRBJ1-2
CDR3: CASSWQFNGYTF
DNA: TGTGCCAGCTCGTGGCAGTTTAATGGCTACACCTTC

size: NA
D: NA
V: TRBV4-1
J: TRBJ1-5
CDR3: CASSQDYGGFQPQHF
DNA: TGCGCCAGCAGCCAAGATTATGGGGGTTTTCAGCCCCAGCATTTT

size: many
D: NA
V: TRBV12-3/TRBV12-4
J: TRBJ2-2
CDR3: CASSPRSRSTGELFF
DNA: TGTGCCAGCAGTCCCAGGTCCAGGTCCACCGGGGAGCTGTTTTTT

size: few
D: NA
V: TRBV9
J: TRBJ1-4
CDR3: CASGTSGTTNEKLFF
DNA: TGTGCCAGCGGAACGTCAGGAACAACTAATGAAAAACTGTTTTTT

size: NA
D: NA
V: TRBV4-2
J: TRBJ2-1
CDR3: CASSQAQGLYNEQFF
DNA: TGTGCCAGCAGCCAAGCGCAGGGACTTTACAATGAGCAGTTCTTC

size: many
D: NA
V: TRBV20-1
J: TRBJ2-7
CDR3: CSANHPSGTYEQYF
DNA: TGCAGTGCTAACCACCCCAGCGGCACCTACGAGCAGTACTTC

size: NA
D: NA
V: TRBV29-1
J: TRBJ2-1
CDR3: CSISLLGYEQFF
DNA: TGCAGCATTTCCTTGTTAGGGTATGAGCAGTTCTTC

size: NA
D: NA
V: TRBV16
J: TRBJ1-4
CDR3: CASSQFQGLEEKLFF
DNA: TGTGCCAGCAGCCAATTTCAGGGCCTCGAAGAAAAACTGTTTTTT

size: many
D: NA
V: TRBV5-1
J: TRBJ2-7
CDR3: CASSLGQGRDEQYF
DNA: TGCGCCAGCAGCTTGGGGCAGGGAAGGGACGAGCAGTACTTC

size: NA
D: NA
V: TRBV27
J: TRBJ2-4
CDR3: CASSLGKGRAKNIQYF
DNA: TGTGCCAGCAGTTTAGGGAAGGGGCGCGCCAAAAACATTCAGTACTTC

size: NA
D: TRBD1
V: TRBV12-3/TRBV12-4
J: TRBJ1-6
CDR3: CASSLDRGHNSPLHF
DNA: TGTGCCAGCAGTTTGGACAGGGGTCATAATTCACCCCTCCACTTT

size: many
D: NA
V: TRBV7-9
J: TRBJ1-4
CDR3: CASSFSASGSNEKLFF
DNA: TGTGCCAGCAGCTTTTCGGCCTCAGGGTCTAATGAAAAACTGTTTTTT

size: NA
D: NA
V: TRBV12-3/TRBV12-4
J: TRBJ2-3
CDR3: CASSFRYPGVPGRITDTQYF
DNA: TGTGCCAGCAGTTTTCGATACCCCGGCGTGCCGGGACGAATCACAGATACGCAGTATTTT

size: few
D: NA
V: TRBV3-1
J: TRBJ2-1
CDR3: CASSQINYRSYNEQFF
DNA: TGTGCCAGCAGCCAAATTAATTACCGCTCCTACAATGAGCAGTTCTTC

size: NA
D: NA
V: TRBV20-1
J: TRBJ1-4
CDR3: CSVMRDEKLFF
DNA: TGCAGTGTAATGAGGGATGAAAAACTGTTTTTT

size: NA
D: NA
V: TRBV6-1
J: TRBJ2-5
CDR3: CASRTDRYEETQYF
DNA: TGTGCCAGCAGAACCGACAGATATGAGGAGACCCAGTACTTC

size: NA
D: NA
V: TRBV19
J: TRBJ1-2
CDR3: CASSIGTDLYGYTF
DNA: TGTGCCAGTAGTATTGGAACAGACCTCTATGGCTACACCTTC

size: NA
D: TRBD1
V: TRBV12-3/TRBV12-4
J: TRBJ1-5
CDR3: CASSRTGRGYSNQPQHF
DNA: TGTGCCAGCAGCCGGACAGGGAGGGGTTATAGCAATCAGCCCCAGCATTTT

size: NA
D: NA
V: TRBV21-1
J: TRBJ2-5
CDR3: CASSKLFIPQETQYF
DNA: TGTGCCAGCAGCAAATTGTTTATTCCCCAAGAGACCCAGTACTTC

size: NA
D: NA
V: TRBV6-5
J: TRBJ1-1
CDR3: CASSYFGEAFF
DNA: TGTGCCAGCAGTTATTTCGGTGAAGCTTTCTTT

size: few
D: NA
V: TRBV28
J: TRBJ1-5
CDR3: CASSAGTTAVDQPQHF
DNA: TGTGCCAGCAGCGCAGGCACCACGGCAGTCGATCAGCCCCAGCATTTT

size: few
D: NA
V: TRBV7-9
J: TRBJ1-1
CDR3: CASSLDRSSGLNTEAFF
DNA: TGTGCCAGCAGCTTAGACCGTTCGTCAGGACTTAACACTGAAGCTTTCTTT

size: NA
D: TRBD1
V: TRBV5-1
J: TRBJ2-1
CDR3: CASSRTGTGAGEQFF
DNA: TGCGCCAGCAGTCGAACCGGGACAGGGGCGGGTGAGCAGTTCTTC

size: NA
D: TRBD2
V: TRBV20-1
J: TRBJ2-1
CDR3: CSARELSGGYNEQFF
DNA: TGCAGTGCTAGAGAGCTGAGCGGGGGGTACAATGAGCAGTTCTTC

size: many
D: NA
V: TRBV5-5
J: TRBJ2-1
CDR3: CASSLAVWANNEQFF
DNA: TGTGCCAGCAGCCTCGCGGTTTGGGCAAACAATGAGCAGTTCTTC

size: many
D: NA
V: TRBV19
J: TRBJ1-2
CDR3: CASRMDSVNYGYTF
DNA: TGTGCCAGTAGGATGGACAGTGTTAACTATGGCTACACCTTC

size: NA
D: NA
V: TRBV25-1
J: TRBJ2-1
CDR3: CASSESDTNDEQFF
DNA: TGTGCCAGCAGTGAATCGGACACTAACGATGAGCAGTTCTTC

size: few
D: NA
V: TRBV19
J: TRBJ1-1
CDR3: CASSFQGSGAFF
DNA: TGTGCCAGTAGCTTTCAAGGATCAGGAGCTTTCTTT

size: NA
D: NA
V: TRBV30
J: TRBJ1-6
CDR3: CAWSVLNSPLHF
DNA: TGTGCCTGGAGTGTACTTAATTCACCCCTCCACTTT

size: NA
D: TRBD1
V: TRBV20-1
J: TRBJ2-1
CDR3: CSARRDRGRNEQFF
DNA: TGCAGTGCTAGGAGGGACAGGGGGCGGAATGAGCAGTTCTTC

size: many
D: TRBD2
V: TRBV7-9
J: TRBJ2-1
CDR3: CASNIGLAGNNEQFF
DNA: TGTGCCAGCAACATAGGACTAGCGGGAAACAATGAGCAGTTCTTC

size: NA
D: NA
V: TRBV6-6
J: TRBJ1-5
CDR3: CASSYSRGSNQPQHF
DNA: TGTGCCAGCAGTTACTCTAGGGGGAGCAATCAGCCCCAGCATTTT

size: few
D: NA
V: TRBV7-3
J: TRBJ2-1
CDR3: CASSLDFTGDHNEQFF
DNA: TGTGCCAGCAGCTTAGATTTCACGGGGGACCACAATGAGCAGTTCTTC

size: few
D: NA
V: TRBV6-5
J: TRBJ2-3
CDR3: CASSRAGSTDTQYF
DNA: TGTGCCAGCAGCCGTGCCGGTAGCACAGATACGCAGTATTTT

size: many
D: TRBD1
V: TRBV4-2
J: TRBJ2-1
CDR3: CASSLNRGSYDEQFF
DNA: TGTGCCAGCAGCCTCAACAGGGGTTCTTACGATGAGCAGTTCTTC

size: NA
D: TRBD1
V: TRBV18
J: TRBJ2-6
CDR3: CASSTQGVAGANVLTF
DNA: TGTGCCAGCTCAACACAGGGGGTAGCTGGGGCCAACGTCCTGACTTTC

size: NA
D: TRBD2
V: TRBV27
J: TRBJ2-7
CDR3: CASSLVAAGLGLDEQYF
DNA: TGTGCCAGCAGTTTAGTAGCAGCGGGACTAGGGTTGGACGAGCAGTACTTC

size: NA
D: NA
V: TRBV30
J: TRBJ2-7
CDR3: CAWSGTRSTYEQYF
DNA: TGTGCCTGGTCCGGGACTCGATCTACCTACGAGCAGTACTTC

size: few
D: TRBD1
V: TRBV5-1
J: TRBJ2-5
CDR3: CASSTGQGGGQETQYF
DNA: TGCGCCAGCAGCACGGGACAGGGGGGCGGGCAAGAGACCCAGTACTTC

size: NA
D: NA
V: TRBV29-1
J: TRBJ1-5
CDR3: CSAATGVNQPQHF
DNA: TGCAGCGCGGCAACAGGCGTCAATCAGCCCCAGCATTTT

size: NA
D: TRBD1
V: TRBV12-3/TRBV12-4
J: TRBJ1-6
CDR3: CASSSGTGVTPLHF
DNA: TGTGCCAGCAGTTCCGGGACAGGGGTTACACCCCTCCACTTT

size: many
D: TRBD2
V: TRBV20-1
J: TRBJ2-1
CDR3: CSASGGASYNEQFF
DNA: TGCAGTGCTAGCGGGGGGGCTTCCTACAATGAGCAGTTCTTC

size: NA
D: TRBD2
V: TRBV5-5
J: TRBJ2-1
CDR3: CASCYGLAGYNEQFF
DNA: TGTGCCAGCTGCTACGGACTAGCAGGCTACAATGAGCAGTTCTTC

size: few
D: NA
V: TRBV9
J: TRBJ2-4
CDR3: CASSAGNRQNIQYF
DNA: TGTGCCAGCAGCGCGGGCAACCGCCAAAACATTCAGTACTTC